These 5 T cell receptor beta chains originate from one sample sequenced in a study of blood T cell repertoires in COVID-19 (dated by TCRdb to the early 2020s). The library was generated by the immunoSEQ multiplex PCR assay. TCRdb took over this immuneACCESS table, retaining in-frame rearrangements with V and J assigned. Such tables are incomplete; in checked studies, under half of the missing clones stem from an unresolved V gene, and the remainder is unexplained. Within this sample are 60,000 to 70,000 clones, with about nine tenths of them counted one time only. The ten top clones hold around 13% of the sample. Material for sequencing was peripheral blood. These receptors originate from a human donor with active COVID-19. The donor label of this sample is uncertain.

The chain combines TRBV3-1 (or the pseudogene TRBV3-2) with TRBJ2-1; 10 bases fit TRBD1. The CDR3 length is 17 residues. CDR1 is LGHDT, CDR2 YNNKEL, per germline (reference sequence). With V trimmed by 0 bases and J by 9 bases, 11 bases remained unmatched. CDR3 DNA: TGTGCCAGCAGCCAAGATCTCCGGACAGGGGGTTCGGCTGAGCAGTTCTTC. This gives the protein CASSQDLRTGGSAEQFF.

The rearrangement links TRBV24-1 to TRBJ2-3, with D perhaps matching TRBD2 (5 bases). Germline CDR1 is KGHDR and CDR2 is SFDVKD. The ends were cut back, 5 bases at V and 4 bases at J, with 6 bases in the middle. There are 12 residues in the CDR3. The CDR3, as DNA: TGTGCCACCAGTGTTAGCGCAGATACGCAGTATTTT. This encodes CATSVSADTQYF.

This clone occurred once. The V call is TRBV14, the J call TRBJ1-1; possibly TRBD1 for D (5 bases). The germline V gene has CDR1 SGHDN and CDR2 FVKESK. This CDR3 is 15 amino acids long. Trimming removed 1 base from V and 0 bases from J, with 9 bases in between. The CDR3 DNA reads as TGTGCCAGCAGCCAAGGGACACCCATGAACACTGAAGCTTTCTTT. Amino acid sequence: CASSQGTPMNTEAFF.

This chain joins TRBV12-5 and TRBJ2-7; the D is unclear. Trimming took 4 bases from V and 4 from J, leaving 5 bases between them. The V gene's germline CDR1 is LGHNT and CDR2 FRNRAP. This CDR3 is 11 amino acids long. CDR3 DNA: TGTGCTAGTGGTTGGAGATACGAGCAGTACTTC. This sequence encodes CASGWRYEQYF.

The chain combines TRBV11-2 with TRBJ2-5; TRBD2 aligns across 10 bases. Germline assignment: CDR1 SGHAT and CDR2 FQNNGV. Losses at the gene ends were 0 bases for V and 4 bases for J; bases not matched to a gene: 11. This CDR3 has 18 amino acids. The CDR3 here is CASSLDGSGRALGETQYF. The CDR3 coding sequence is TGTGCCAGCAGCTTAGATGGGAGCGGGAGGGCCCTTGGAGAGACCCAGTACTTC.